The clone carrying this T cell receptor (beta chain) was recorded at least ten times. It was RNA transcripts that yielded the amplified TCR beta CDR3 regions. During a first-round RT-PCR of the TCR CDR3, the HTBI primer set was used. TCRdb fed the multiplex PCR reads into MiXCR, producing one record per CDR3 protein. The sample carries about 420,000 distinct CDR3 sequences, roughly 14% recorded once. The data belong to a study of T cells in Graves' hyperthyroidism and ophthalmopathy. The TCR comes from a young woman with Graves' hyperthyroidism. The sequencing sample was made of blood.

CDR3 in amino acids: CASSGLPNSPLHF. The CDR3 DNA reads TGTGCCAGCAGTGGGTTGCCGAATTCACCCCTCCACTTT. The chain combines TRBV2 with TRBJ1-6; D gene uncertain. CDR1 and CDR2 from the germline V gene are SNHLY and FYNNEI. This CDR3 region has 13 residues. V gave up 4 bases and J gave up 7 bases, with 8 bases separating them. The whole variable domain, filled in from reference TRBV2 and TRBJ1-6, reads EPEVTQTPSHQVTQMGQEVILRCVPISNHLYFYWYRQILGQKVEFLVSFYNNEISEKSEIFDDQFSVERPDGSNFTLKIRSTKLEDSAMYFCASSGLPNSPLHFGNGTRLTVT.